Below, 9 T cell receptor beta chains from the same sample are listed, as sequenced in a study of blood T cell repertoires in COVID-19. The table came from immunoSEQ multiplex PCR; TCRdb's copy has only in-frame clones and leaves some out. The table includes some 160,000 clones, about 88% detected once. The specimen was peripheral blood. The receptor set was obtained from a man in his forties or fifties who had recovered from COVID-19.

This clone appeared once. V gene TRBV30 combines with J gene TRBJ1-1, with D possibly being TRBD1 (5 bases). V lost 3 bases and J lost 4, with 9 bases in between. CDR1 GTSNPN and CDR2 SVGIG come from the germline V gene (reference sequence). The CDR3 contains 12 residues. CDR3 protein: CAWRSGGTEAFF. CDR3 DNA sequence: TGTGCCTGGAGGTCCGGGGGCACTGAAGCTTTCTTT.

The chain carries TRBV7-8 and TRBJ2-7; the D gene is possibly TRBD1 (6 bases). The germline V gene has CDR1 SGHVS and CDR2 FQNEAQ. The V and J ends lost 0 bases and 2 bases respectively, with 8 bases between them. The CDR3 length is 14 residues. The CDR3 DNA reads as TGTGCCAGCAGCTTAGCGGGGGCGACCTACGAGCAGTACTTC. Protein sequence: CASSLAGATYEQYF.

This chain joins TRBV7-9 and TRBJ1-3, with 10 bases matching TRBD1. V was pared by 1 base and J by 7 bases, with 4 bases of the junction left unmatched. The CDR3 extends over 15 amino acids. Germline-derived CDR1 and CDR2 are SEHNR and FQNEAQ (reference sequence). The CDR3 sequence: CASSLVETGGNTIYF. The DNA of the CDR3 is TGTGCCAGCAGCTTAGTGGAGACAGGGGGCAACACCATATATTTT.

DNA of the CDR3: TGTGCCAGCAGTAAACAGGACAGGGACTCCTACGAGCAGTACTTC. This gives the protein CASSKQDRDSYEQYF. The rearrangement links TRBV27 to TRBJ2-7, with 8 nucleotides matching TRBD1. This CDR3 has 15 residues. Per the germline V gene, CDR1 is MNHEY and CDR2 is SMNVEV (reference sequence). With 5 bases clipped from V and 0 bases from J, the junction kept 6 bases outside the gene matches.

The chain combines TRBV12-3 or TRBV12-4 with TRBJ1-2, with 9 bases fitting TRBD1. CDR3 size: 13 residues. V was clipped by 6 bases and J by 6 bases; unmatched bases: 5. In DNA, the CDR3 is TGTGCCAGCAGCCCCGGGGACAGGGATGGCTACACCTTC. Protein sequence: CASSPGDRDGYTF.

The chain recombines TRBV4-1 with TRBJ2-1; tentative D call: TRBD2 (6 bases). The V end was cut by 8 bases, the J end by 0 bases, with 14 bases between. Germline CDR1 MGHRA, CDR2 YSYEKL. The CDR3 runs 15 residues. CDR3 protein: CASRAGSSSYNEQFF. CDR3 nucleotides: TGCGCCAGCCGGGCGGGGAGCAGCTCCTACAATGAGCAGTTCTTC.

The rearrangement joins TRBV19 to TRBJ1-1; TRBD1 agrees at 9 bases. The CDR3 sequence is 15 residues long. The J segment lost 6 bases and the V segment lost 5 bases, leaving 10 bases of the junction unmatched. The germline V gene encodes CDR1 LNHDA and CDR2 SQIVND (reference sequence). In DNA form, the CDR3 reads TGTGCCAGTAGTCGTCGGGACAGGGTCAGGGCTGAAGCTTTCTTT. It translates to CASSRRDRVRAEAFF. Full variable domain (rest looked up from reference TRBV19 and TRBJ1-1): DGGITQSPKYLFRKEGQNVTLSCEQNLNHDAMYWYRQDPGQGLRLIYYSQIVNDFQKGDIAEGYSVSREKKESFPLTVTSAQKNPTAFYLCASSRRDRVRAEAFFGQGTRLTVV.

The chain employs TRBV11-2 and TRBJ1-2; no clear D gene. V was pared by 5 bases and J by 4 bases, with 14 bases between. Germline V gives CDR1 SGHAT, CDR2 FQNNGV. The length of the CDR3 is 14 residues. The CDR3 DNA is TGTGCCAGCAGCCGAACTGACACCGCCTATGGCTACACCTTC. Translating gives CASSRTDTAYGYTF.

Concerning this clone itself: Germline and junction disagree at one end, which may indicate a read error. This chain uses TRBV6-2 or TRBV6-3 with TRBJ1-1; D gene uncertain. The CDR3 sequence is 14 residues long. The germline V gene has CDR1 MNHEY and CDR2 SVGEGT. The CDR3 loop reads CVSSSNRVNTEAFF. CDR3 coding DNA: TGTGTCAGCAGTTCAAACAGAGTGAACACTGAAGCTTTCTTT.